This T cell receptor (beta chain) is drawn from a study of naive and memory T cell subsets. Study-wide results and caveats: Gini index rose across naive, CM, EM and EMRA in CD4 and CD8. Over 95% of naive TCR sequences appeared only once, unlike memory subsets.

CDR1 and CDR2 from the germline V gene are SGHTA and FQGNSA. The V and J ends lost 5 bases and 3 bases respectively, with 17 bases between them. The CDR3 loop spans 15 amino acids. The table lists this clonotype with many counts. Its antigen is still unknown. An equimolar mix of two oligonucleotides served as the beta constant-region primer for TRBC1 and TRBC2. TCRdb re-called the UMI-ligation and nested PCR reads through MiXCR, storing one row per CDR3 protein. Of roughly 21,000 distinct CDR3 sequences detected, 9.5% to 12% appear once; the ten largest clones hold about a sixth. The TCR was taken from a human donor in good health. The sample was central memory CD8+ T cells from blood. V is TRBV7-2 and J is TRBJ2-7; D gene unclear. The CDR3 DNA reads TGTGCCAGCAGCCCAGGTTATTCCCGGCACTACGAGCAGTACTTC. This gives the protein CASSPGYSRHYEQYF.